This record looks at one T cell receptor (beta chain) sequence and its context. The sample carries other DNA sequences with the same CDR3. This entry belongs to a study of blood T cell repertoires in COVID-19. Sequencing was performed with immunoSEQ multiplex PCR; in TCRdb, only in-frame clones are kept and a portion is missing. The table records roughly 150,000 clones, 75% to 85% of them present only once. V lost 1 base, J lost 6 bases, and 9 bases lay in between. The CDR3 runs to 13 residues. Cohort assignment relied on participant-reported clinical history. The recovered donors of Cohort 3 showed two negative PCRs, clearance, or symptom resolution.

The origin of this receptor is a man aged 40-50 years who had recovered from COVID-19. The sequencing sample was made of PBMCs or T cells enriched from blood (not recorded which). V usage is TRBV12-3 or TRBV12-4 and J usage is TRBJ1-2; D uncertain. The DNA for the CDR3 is TGTGCCAGCAGTTTAGGGCAGTTCCATGGCTACACCTTC. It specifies CASSLGQFHGYTF.